The entry below gives a single T cell receptor (beta chain) sequence along with its context. Extracted from the samples, RNA was reverse transcribed into cDNA to serve as the sequencing template. Produced via immunoSEQ multiplex PCR; TCRdb's table is partial and in-frame only. The table includes some 130,000 clones, around 49% detected once. This specimen comes from a study of CD8+ T cells in alopecia areata. V was clipped by 4 bases and J by 5 bases; unmatched bases: 7. CDR1 SGHNT and CDR2 YYREEE come from the germline V gene (reference sequence). This CDR3 is 16 amino acids long. The sample here was CD8+ T cells sorted from blood, taken at week 0. The TCR originated in a human donor with alopecia areata. The rearrangement uses TRBV5-4 and TRBJ2-2; 11 bases align to TRBD2. CDR3 in amino acids: CASSLLAGGITGELFF. Here the CDR3 DNA reads TGTGCCAGCAGCCTCCTAGCGGGGGGTATTACCGGGGAGCTGTTTTTT.